This T cell receptor beta chain was sequenced in a study of human thymus T cells. General observations from the study: The authors found apparently biased V and J gene usage in thymic and blood repertoires.

About this clone: Its matching antigen is unknown.

Thymus specimens were resections from corrective heart surgery. Assay: immunoSEQ multiplex PCR; the TCRdb copy retains only in-frame clones and omits some. The sample lists roughly 130,000 clones, around 94% occurring once. The specimen was thymus tissue. The clonotype originates from a boy less than two years old with a congenital heart defect but otherwise immunologically healthy.

The CDR3 reads CASSPWGAGVSNQPQHF. The CDR3 DNA reads TGTGCCAGTAGCCCCTGGGGGGCAGGAGTCAGCAATCAGCCCCAGCATTTT. The rearrangement links TRBV19 to TRBJ1-5, with D possibly TRBD1 on 6 matching bases. V was clipped by 6 bases and J by 1 base, with 19 bases between them. CDR1 is LNHDA, CDR2 SQIVND, per germline (reference sequence). The CDR3 loop spans 17 amino acids.